Listed here are 30 T cell receptor beta chains from one sample, sequenced in a study of prognosis after radiotherapy for stage I lung cancer. The study amplified the TCR beta CDR3 region from genomic DNA. This amplification was carried out by two rounds of multiplex PCR. First-round PCR used primers specific to each TRBV and TRBJ gene. From the multiplex PCR reads, TCRdb called clonotypes with MiXCR, one entry per CDR3 protein. The sample carries 50,000 or so distinct CDR3 sequences, about a third recorded once. The specimen was PBMCs, collected before or after stereotactic body radiation therapy (not recorded which). Receptors originate from a donor over 45 with non-small cell lung cancer.

This clonotype was detected ten times or more. The V and J genes are TRBV10-3 and TRBJ2-6, with 9 bases identical to TRBD1. The CDR3 has 18 amino acids. V was clipped by 10 bases and J by 0 bases; unmatched bases: 13. The germline gives CDR1 ENHRY, CDR2 SYGVKD. The CDR3 loop reads CASSLGDRDLSGANVLTF. The DNA of the CDR3 is TGTGCCAGCTCATTGGGGGACAGGGACCTCTCTGGGGCCAACGTCCTGACTTTC.

To note about this clonotype: This sequence is one base from a far larger clone and is likely a read error. The rearrangement uses TRBV7-2 and TRBJ2-2, with TRBD2 identical over 7 bases. V was clipped by 4 bases and J by 3 bases; unmatched bases: 8. Germline V gene data show CDR1 as SGHTA and CDR2 as FQGNSA. The CDR3 is 16 residues long. As DNA, the CDR3 is TGTGCCAGCAGCTCCCAACGGCGGGGGTACACCGGGGAGCTGTTTTTT. Translated: CASSSQRRGYTGELFF.

To note about this clonotype: A read error is the likely source, as a far larger clone sits one nucleotide away. The V gene is TRBV7-9, the J gene TRBJ2-2; D is possibly TRBD2 (6 bases). Trimming left V 0 bases short and J 5 bases short, with 19 bases between. This CDR3 contains 18 residues. Per the germline V gene, CDR1 is SEHNR and CDR2 is FQNEAQ (reference sequence). DNA for the CDR3: TGTGCCAGCAGCTTAGCAACTAGCTGGAGGGCCTCGACCGGGGAGCTGTTTTTT. Its translation: CASSLATSWRASTGELFF.

This clonotype was detected many times. V usage is TRBV24-1 and J usage is TRBJ2-1; 15 nucleotides agree with TRBD2. The germline V gene encodes CDR1 KGHDR and CDR2 SFDVKD. This CDR3 has 18 residues. V was pared by 1 base and J by 9 bases, with 9 bases of the junction left unmatched. The CDR3 nucleotides are TGTGCCACCAGTGATTTCCATCGGACTAGCGGGAGGGTTGGTGAGCAGTTCTTC. This gives the protein CATSDFHRTSGRVGEQFF.

This clonotype appeared many times. The CDR3: CASSPLGSEQFF. The CDR3 DNA sequence: TGTGCCAGCAGCCCCTTAGGCAGTGAGCAGTTCTTC. This chain links TRBV7-2 with TRBJ2-1; D is uncertain. Trimming shortened V by 5 bases and J by 9 bases, and 11 bases separated the two germline ends. The CDR3 consists of 12 residues. Germline V gene data show CDR1 as SGHTA and CDR2 as FQGNSA.

Worth noting for this clonotype: This may come from a read error, since a much larger clone is one base off. Here the CDR3 reads CAISLDFRDQNEETQYF. Here the CDR3 DNA reads TGTGCCATCAGTTTAGATTTCCGGGACCAGAATGAGGAGACCCAGTACTTC. The V and J genes are TRBV12-3 or TRBV12-4 and TRBJ2-1, with D perhaps matching TRBD1 or TRBD2 (5 bases each). The end of the DNA fits TRBJ2-5 better, so the J call may be wrong. This CDR3 has 17 residues.

This clonotype has ten or more counts. V gene TRBV13 combines with J gene TRBJ2-3; the match to TRBD2 covers 7 bases. Germline values: CDR1 PRHDT, CDR2 FYEKMQ (reference sequence). This CDR3 spans 16 amino acids. The junction had 8 bases not matched to a gene; V was cut back by 5 bases and J by 0 bases. CDR3 DNA sequence: TGTGCCAGCAGCATCCTAGCGGCGGCGAGCACAGATACGCAGTATTTT. As protein: CASSILAAASTDTQYF.

This clonotype occurred a few times. This may arise from a read error, as a much more abundant clone is one base away. V is TRBV4-3 and J is TRBJ2-1, with D hard to call. The CDR3 loop spans 17 amino acids. Per the germline V gene, CDR1 is LGHNA and CDR2 is YSLEER. Trimming took off 7 bases at V and 7 bases at J, with 26 bases between the two ends. In nucleotides, the CDR3 is TGCGCCAGCATCCTCTTACGACTGAGGACCCGGGCGAATGAGCAGTTCTTC. This encodes CASILLRLRTRANEQFF.

The table lists this clonotype with a few counts. This may come from a read error, since a much larger clone is one base off. The chain recombines TRBV6-2 or TRBV6-3 with TRBJ1-1; tentative D call: TRBD1 (5 bases). The CDR3 covers 16 residues. Germline-derived CDR1 and CDR2 are MNHEY and SVGEGT. CDR3 nucleotide sequence: TGTGCCAGCAGTTACAGCGCCCTTCGGGGGAACACTGCAGCTTTCTTT. It specifies CASSYSALRGNTAAFF.

V usage is TRBV15 and J usage is TRBJ2-1, with 8 bases that match TRBD2. Germline assignment: CDR1 LNHNV and CDR2 YYDKDF (reference sequence). After removal of 4 bases from V and 8 bases from J, the junction contained 10 bases not matched to a gene. This CDR3 has 15 amino acids. CDR3 amino acids: CATSIAGTSGYEQFF. Here the CDR3 DNA reads TGTGCCACCAGCATAGCCGGTACTAGCGGTTATGAGCAGTTCTTC.

This chain connects TRBV20-1 to TRBJ2-7; 7 bases agree with TRBD1. The CDR3 has 16 amino acids. Germline lookup yields CDR1 DFQATT and CDR2 SNEGSKA (reference sequence). J lost 3 bases, V lost 0 bases, and 11 bases had no gene match. The CDR3 DNA reads TGCAGTGCTAGAGATCCAAACAGGGGTGCCCACTACGAGCAGTACTTC. Its protein is CSARDPNRGAHYEQYF.

Ten or more counts support this clonotype. CDR3 residues: CASSNPVQREDKYEQYF. The CDR3 DNA reads as TGTGCCAGCAGCAATCCGGTACAGCGGGAAGATAAGTACGAGCAGTACTTC. The chain couples TRBV5-8 to TRBJ2-7; 7 bases are shared with TRBD2. V dropped 4 bases and J dropped 4; count of bases not matched to a gene: 17. The CDR3 is 17 residues long. CDR1 is SGHTS and CDR2 is YDEGEE in the germline V gene.

Details on this clonotype: Given a much more abundant clone one base away, this may be a read error. The chain couples TRBV3-1 to TRBJ2-7; tentative D call: TRBD2 (6 bases). This CDR3 comprises 18 residues. Germline V gives CDR1 LGHDT, CDR2 YNNKEL (reference sequence). In DNA, the CDR3 is TGTGCCATCAGCCGGAAGCATGTCCCCGGGACTGTCCCCTACGAGCAGTACTTC. Encoded protein: CAISRKHVPGTVPYEQYF.

In its sample, this clonotype was seen many times. The chain has TRBV12-3 or TRBV12-4 and TRBJ2-6, with D perhaps given as TRBD1 or TRBD2 (5 bases each). V was shortened by 3 bases and J by 4 bases, with 13 bases between the two germline ends. There are 16 residues in the CDR3. The CDR3, as DNA: TGTGCCAGCAGTTTTAACCGGGGCAGGGGGGCCAACGTCCTGACTTTC. Protein sequence: CASSFNRGRGANVLTF.

This clonotype has a count of ten or more. The gene calls are TRBV5-5 and TRBJ2-3, with TRBD2 matching 10 bases. The CDR3 is 21 residues long. Germline CDR1 is SGHKS and CDR2 is YYEKEE (reference sequence). V dropped 4 bases and J dropped 1; count of bases not matched to a gene: 21. The CDR3 DNA follows: TGTGCCAGCAGCCACAGCGCGACAGCAGGATTAGCGGGAGGACGCACAGATACGCAGTATTTT. Encoded protein: CASSHSATAGLAGGRTDTQYF.

This clonotype has more than one count but fewer than ten. Since a much larger clone is just one base distant, this may be a read error. The chain joins TRBV28 to TRBJ1-1, with D possibly TRBD1 on 6 matching bases. The CDR3 has 14 residues. Germline CDR1 MDHEN, CDR2 SYDVKM. V was trimmed by 2 bases and J by 4 bases, leaving 11 bases between them. CDR3 sequence: CASSLVQGTTEAFF. CDR3 sequence (DNA): TGTGCCAGCAGTTTAGTCCAGGGGACCACTGAAGCTTTCTTT.

The V call is TRBV5-1, the J call TRBJ1-2; D may be TRBD1 (5 bases). V was clipped by 3 bases and J by 4 bases, with 16 bases between them. The CDR3 is made up of 15 amino acids. Germline V gene lookup returns CDR1 SGHRS and CDR2 YFSETQ. The CDR3 here is CASSSDRGESYGYTF. As DNA, the CDR3 is TGCGCCAGCAGCTCCGATAGGGGTGAGTCCTATGGCTACACCTTC.

This rearrangement joins TRBV7-8 to TRBJ2-7, with TRBD1 as a possible D gene (6 bases). Trimming removed 1 base from V and 2 bases from J, with 12 bases in between. Germline V gene lookup returns CDR1 SGHVS and CDR2 FQNEAQ. There are 15 residues in the CDR3. CDR3 in amino acids: CASSLEGVSAYEQYF. CDR3 coding DNA: TGTGCCAGCAGCTTAGAGGGGGTATCGGCCTACGAGCAGTACTTC.

This clonotype was picked up many times. The chain combines TRBV7-2 with TRBJ2-7; a possible D gene is TRBD2 (5 bases). Germline V gives CDR1 SGHTA, CDR2 FQGNSA. Trimming removed 6 bases from V and 0 bases from J, with 15 bases in between. This CDR3 contains 15 residues. Here the CDR3 reads CASSRLFPSSYEQYF. The CDR3 bases are TGTGCCAGCAGTCGACTATTCCCGAGCTCCTACGAGCAGTACTTC.

There are many counts of this clonotype. The chain links TRBV19 to TRBJ2-3; TRBD2 is a possible D gene (5 bases). Between the trimmed V and J ends, which lost 6 bases and 0 bases, there was a span of 16 bases. CDR3 length: 16 amino acids. Per germline, CDR1 LNHDA and CDR2 SQIVND (reference sequence). Here the CDR3 DNA reads TGTGCCAGTAGGCAGAGGGTAGCGTCTAGCACAGATACGCAGTATTTT. Translated, it gives CASRQRVASSTDTQYF.

This clonotype appeared a single time. J is TRBJ2-7 and V is TRBV6-2 or TRBV6-3, with 7 bases identical to TRBD1. CDR3 length: 16 amino acids. CDR1 is MNHEY, CDR2 SVGEGT, per germline. This CDR3 reads CDSSYPRQGRTYEQYF. The CDR3 DNA follows: TGTGATAGCAGTTACCCGCGACAGGGTAGGACCTACGAGCAGTACTTC.

This clonotype occurred many times. The chain employs TRBV12-3 or TRBV12-4 and TRBJ1-3, with D unclear. The CDR3 sequence is 12 residues long. The V end lost 2 bases, the J end lost 4 bases, and 3 bases lay between the germline ends. CDR3 in DNA: TGTGCCAGCAGTTTACAGGGAAACACCATATATTTT. It is translated as CASSLQGNTIYF.

This clonotype has a count of ten or more. This chain uses TRBV4-3 with TRBJ2-3; TRBD1 matches at 7 bases. The CDR3 consists of 16 residues. The germline gives CDR1 LGHNA, CDR2 YSLEER. Trimming at V came to 1 base and at J to 4 bases, leaving 8 bases not matched to a gene. The CDR3 loop reads CASSQGTQGLPDTQYF. CDR3 bases: TGCGCCAGCAGCCAAGGGACACAGGGGCTCCCAGATACGCAGTATTTT.

This chain links TRBV12-3 or TRBV12-4 with TRBJ2-1; no firm D call. The V and J ends lost 6 bases and 4 bases respectively, with 13 bases between them. CDR3 length: 14 amino acids. The CDR3 here is CASSPHRVYNEQFF. The CDR3 DNA sequence: TGTGCCAGCAGCCCCCATCGGGTGTACAATGAGCAGTTCTTC.

This clonotype was detected ten times or more. This chain links TRBV5-4 with TRBJ1-5, with a tentative D call TRBD1 (6 bases). V was pared by 1 base and J by 6 bases, with 14 bases between. The CDR3 is 15 amino acids. From germline, CDR1 is SGHNT and CDR2 YYREEE (reference sequence). The CDR3 loop is CASSLPQGWFQPQHF. The CDR3 DNA reads TGTGCCAGCAGCTTGCCACAGGGCTGGTTTCAGCCCCAGCATTTT.

At least ten counts were recorded for this clonotype. The chain links TRBV25-1 to TRBJ1-1; no reliable D call. Germline V gene lookup returns CDR1 MGHDK and CDR2 SYGVNS. V dropped 4 bases and J dropped 10 bases, with 13 bases sitting between them. CDR3 size: 12 residues. In nucleotides, the CDR3 is TGTGCCAGCAGTGTAGGTACCGGAGGAGCTTTCTTT. Protein product: CASSVGTGGAFF.

This clonotype occurred many times. The chain couples TRBV19 to TRBJ2-2; 7 positions agree with TRBD1. The CDR3 sequence is 15 residues long. V lost 3 bases, J lost 2 bases, and 3 bases stayed unmatched. Germline V CDR1 and CDR2: LNHDA, SQIVND (reference sequence). The CDR3 here is CASSIWTGNTGELFF. As DNA, the CDR3 is TGTGCCAGTAGTATTTGGACAGGTAACACCGGGGAGCTGTTTTTT.

This clonotype was counted many times. This chain connects TRBV7-9 to TRBJ1-1; 8 bases match TRBD1. The CDR3 sequence is 12 residues long. J gave up 1 base and V 8 bases, and 0 bases lay outside the gene matches. Germline CDR1 and CDR2: SEHNR and FQNEAQ (reference sequence). The CDR3 DNA sequence: TGTGCCAGCGACAGGGGGAACACTGAAGCTTTCTTT. Amino acid sequence: CASDRGNTEAFF.

This clonotype was detected many times. The V gene is TRBV24-1, the J gene TRBJ2-2; D could derive from TRBD1 or TRBD2 (5 bases each). Trimming cost V 4 bases and J 7 bases, with 18 bases left between them. There are 16 residues in the CDR3. Germline lookup yields CDR1 KGHDR and CDR2 SFDVKD. In DNA form, the CDR3 reads TGTGCCACCAGTGAACCCAACAGGAGGTCCGGCGGGGAGCTGTTTTTT. Translating it yields CATSEPNRRSGGELFF.

This clonotype was observed many times. The chain carries TRBV5-4 and TRBJ2-1, with 13 positions matching TRBD2. This CDR3 has 16 amino acids. After removal of 3 bases from V and 9 bases from J, the junction contained 9 bases not matched to a gene. Germline-derived CDR1 and CDR2 are SGHNT and YYREEE (reference sequence). This CDR3 is CASSSWTSGSGPEQFF. CDR3 nucleotide sequence: TGTGCCAGCAGCTCCTGGACTAGCGGGAGTGGGCCTGAGCAGTTCTTC.